This entry is about one TCR beta chain. Residents of approximately 25 US areas, aged about 18 to 95 years, made up the participants. Clinical history reported by participants formed the basis on which cohorts were assigned. In Cohort 3, a recovered donor had either two negative PCRs, clearance, or symptom resolution. This specimen comes from a study of blood T cell repertoires in COVID-19. Study-level background: Samples came from the United States, Italy and Spain, spanning acute and convalescent COVID-19.

Profiling relied on immunoSEQ multiplex PCR, and the TCRdb table lists in-frame clones only, not all of them. The sample records hundreds of thousands of clones, about 90% being singletons. Germline V gene sequence: CDR1 KGHSH, CDR2 LQKENI. The CDR3 spans 13 residues. V lost 0 bases, J lost 15 bases, and 15 bases lay in between. What was sequenced was PBMCs or T cells enriched from blood (not recorded which). The clonotype was recovered from a young woman who had recovered from COVID-19. The chain couples TRBV18 to TRBJ2-1, with a tentative D call TRBD1 (6 bases). Here the CDR3 DNA reads TGTGCCAGCTCACCACCGTTCCAGGGGCGGGCGTTCTTC. It yields the protein CASSPPFQGRAFF.